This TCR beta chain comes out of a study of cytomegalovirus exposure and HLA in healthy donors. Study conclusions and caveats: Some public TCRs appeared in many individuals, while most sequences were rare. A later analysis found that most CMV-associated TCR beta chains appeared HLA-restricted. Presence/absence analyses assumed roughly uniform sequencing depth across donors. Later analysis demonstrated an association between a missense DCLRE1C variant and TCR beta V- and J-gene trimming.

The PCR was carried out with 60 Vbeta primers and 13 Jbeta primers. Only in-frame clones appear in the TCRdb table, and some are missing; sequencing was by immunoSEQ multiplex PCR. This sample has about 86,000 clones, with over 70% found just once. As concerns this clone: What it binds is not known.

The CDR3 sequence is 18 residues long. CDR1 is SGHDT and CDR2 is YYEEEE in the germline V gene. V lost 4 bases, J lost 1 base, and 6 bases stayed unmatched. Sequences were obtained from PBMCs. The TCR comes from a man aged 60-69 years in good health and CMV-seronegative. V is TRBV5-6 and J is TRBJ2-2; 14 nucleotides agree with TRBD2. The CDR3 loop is CASSPTGTSGGNTGELFF. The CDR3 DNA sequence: TGTGCCAGCAGCCCCACGGGGACTAGCGGGGGGAACACCGGGGAGCTGTTTTTT. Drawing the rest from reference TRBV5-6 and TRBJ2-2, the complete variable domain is DAGVTQSPTHLIKTRGQQVTLRCSPKSGHDTVSWYQQALGQGPQFIFQYYEEEERQRGNFPDRFSGHQFPNYSSELNVNALLLGDSALYLCASSPTGTSGGNTGELFFGEGSRLTVL.